The rows below give T cell receptor beta chains drawn from one sample of a study of T cell responses to AZD1222 COVID-19 vaccine. Profiling relied on immunoSEQ multiplex PCR, and the TCRdb table lists in-frame clones only, not all of them. Of about 130,000 clones in the sample, about 85% were seen once. The starting material was peripheral blood, obtained 28 days after the second AZD1222 dose. Receptor source: an adult who received the AZD1222 COVID-19 vaccine. The CDR3 runs from the conserved cysteine through the conserved F or W. A D gene is named only where the DNA matches it firmly. Size is omitted from some rows. Given values are once, few, many or a class for expanded clones.

D gene,clone size,J gene,V gene,CDR3 protein,CDR3 DNA
.,.,TRBJ2-3,TRBV2,CASSEQTTDTQYF,TGTGCCAGCAGTGAACAGACCACAGATACGCAGTATTTT
.,.,TRBJ1-1,TRBV5-1,CASSLGPGGEGTEAFF,TGCGCCAGCAGCTTGGGCCCTGGGGGCGAGGGCACTGAAGCTTTCTTT
.,.,TRBJ2-1,TRBV28,CASVARGLGNNEQFF,TGTGCCAGCGTAGCTCGGGGGCTCGGAAACAATGAGCAGTTCTTC
.,.,TRBJ2-5,TRBV2,CASSKESGTQYF,TGTGCCAGCAGTAAGGAGTCGGGGACCCAGTACTTC
.,.,TRBJ2-7,TRBV10-3,CAISEYRSSYEQYF,TGTGCCATCAGTGAGTACAGGAGCTCCTACGAGCAGTACTTC
.,.,TRBJ1-5,TRBV2,CASIGPGNQPQHF,TGTGCCAGCATTGGGCCAGGCAATCAGCCCCAGCATTTT
.,.,TRBJ1-6,TRBV4-1,CASSQDVPALTNSPLHF,TGCGCCAGCAGCCAAGATGTTCCAGCCTTAACAAATTCACCCCTCCACTTT
.,.,TRBJ1-2,TRBV19,CASSIQAVNYGYTF,TGTGCCAGTAGTATACAGGCCGTTAACTATGGCTACACCTTC
.,few,TRBJ1-2,TRBV7-9,CASSLAGAGIEGYTF,TGTGCCAGCAGCTTAGCGGGGGCGGGTATAGAAGGCTACACCTTC
.,.,TRBJ2-7,TRBV7-6,CASSPRGIYEQYF,TGTGCCAGCAGCCCCAGAGGGATATACGAGCAGTACTTC
.,.,TRBJ2-7,TRBV28,CASSIATPMYEQYF,TGTGCCAGCAGCATAGCTACGCCTATGTACGAGCAGTACTTC
TRBD1,.,TRBJ1-5,TRBV25-1,CASRGQVNQPQHF,TGTGCCAGCAGAGGACAGGTAAATCAGCCCCAGCATTTT
TRBD2,once,TRBJ2-1,TRBV29-1,CSVGPPGGTTYNEQFF,TGCAGCGTTGGCCCCCCGGGGGGGACTACCTACAATGAGCAGTTCTTC
.,.,TRBJ2-2,TRBV5-1,CASSQRRAANTGELFF,TGCGCCAGCAGCCAAAGGAGGGCAGCGAACACCGGGGAGCTGTTTTTT
.,.,TRBJ1-4,TRBV28,CASSFELGTFKLFF,TGTGCCAGCAGTTTCGAGTTGGGGACGTTCAAACTGTTTTTT
.,.,TRBJ1-2,TRBV7-9,CASSRLSGGYTF,TGTGCCAGCAGCCGTCTTTCGGGGGGCTACACCTTC
.,.,TRBJ1-3,TRBV19,CASSPPSLAGRGRGNTIYF,TGTGCCAGTAGTCCCCCTTCCCTGGCAGGCAGGGGAAGAGGAAACACCATATATTTT
.,.,TRBJ1-2,TRBV5-1,CASSPGPTNGYTF,TGCGCCAGCAGCCCGGGGCCTACCAATGGCTACACCTTC
.,.,TRBJ1-6,TRBV30,CAWSPGEGTPLHF,TGTGCCTGGAGCCCAGGGGAGGGGACACCCCTCCACTTT
.,.,TRBJ2-1,TRBV20-1,CSASRTGREQFF,TGCAGTGCTAGTAGGACTGGCAGGGAGCAGTTCTTC
TRBD1,.,TRBJ1-2,TRBV18,CASSLGDSGYGYTF,TGTGCCAGCTCACTCGGGGACAGCGGTTATGGCTACACCTTC
TRBD2,.,TRBJ2-5,TRBV2,CASSPRAGGSETQYF,TGTGCCAGCAGTCCACGAGCGGGGGGCTCAGAGACCCAGTACTTC
.,.,TRBJ2-6,TRBV28,CASSLLTANSGANVLTF,TGTGCCAGCAGTTTATTGACGGCTAACTCTGGGGCCAACGTCCTGACTTTC
.,.,TRBJ1-2,TRBV28,CASSPTQHGYTF,TGTGCCAGCAGTCCAACCCAGCATGGCTACACCTTC
.,few,TRBJ2-1,TRBV2,CASSPYNEQFF,TGTGCCAGCAGCCCGTACAATGAGCAGTTCTTC
.,.,TRBJ1-2,TRBV5-1,CASSGGEGVYGYTF,TGCGCCAGCAGCGGGGGGGAGGGGGTCTATGGCTACACCTTC
.,.,TRBJ1-1,TRBV15,CATSRGGGFSGNTEAFF,TGTGCCACCAGCAGAGGAGGGGGATTTTCCGGAAACACTGAAGCTTTCTTT
TRBD1,.,TRBJ2-7,TRBV7-9,CASSRTGRQSYEQYF,TGTGCCAGCAGCCGGACAGGGAGACAGAGTTACGAGCAGTACTTC